A selection of T cell receptor beta chains follows, all from one sample in a study of shared clonotypes between healthy human individuals. Libraries were prepared by immunoSEQ multiplex PCR; TCRdb keeps only in-frame clonotypes and omits some of them. The sample holds around 240,000 clones, approximately 70% seen once. The sample consisted of memory CD4+ T cells sorted from blood. These receptors were collected from a man aged 25-40 years in good health. CDR3s include the opening cysteine and the closing phenylalanine or tryptophan. Each record gives: V gene, clone size, D gene, J gene, CDR3 protein, CDR3 DNA. D genes are given only for firm matches. Some rows have no size entry. The others give once, few or many, or a class for an expanded clone.

v_call: TRBV6-5
clone_size: once
d_call: -
j_call: TRBJ2-3
cdr3_aa: CASSYQGRVSDTQYF
cdr3_nt: TGTGCCAGCAGTTACCAGGGGAGGGTAAGCGATACGCAGTATTTT

v_call: TRBV7-9
clone_size: -
d_call: TRBD2
j_call: TRBJ2-1
cdr3_aa: CASSFLTSGQGGNEQFF
cdr3_nt: TGTGCCAGCAGCTTCCTCACTAGCGGCCAAGGAGGCAATGAGCAGTTCTTC

v_call: TRBV30
clone_size: -
d_call: -
j_call: TRBJ2-7
cdr3_aa: CAWRPPRDIAYEQYF
cdr3_nt: TGTGCCTGGCGACCTCCCCGGGACATTGCCTACGAGCAGTACTTC

v_call: TRBV7-7
clone_size: few
d_call: -
j_call: TRBJ1-1
cdr3_aa: CASSFSLSTEAFF
cdr3_nt: TGTGCTAGCAGCTTTTCATTGAGCACTGAAGCTTTCTTT

v_call: TRBV11-2
clone_size: many
d_call: TRBD1
j_call: TRBJ2-3
cdr3_aa: CASSPPPRGQVNTDTQYF
cdr3_nt: TGTGCCAGCAGCCCACCTCCCAGGGGGCAAGTTAACACAGATACGCAGTATTTT

v_call: TRBV9
clone_size: -
d_call: -
j_call: TRBJ1-2
cdr3_aa: CASSPRSQGVSYGYTF
cdr3_nt: TGTGCCAGCAGCCCTCGGTCGCAGGGTGTGTCCTATGGCTACACCTTC

v_call: TRBV4-2
clone_size: -
d_call: -
j_call: TRBJ2-3
cdr3_aa: CASSQVPTTSSTDTQYF
cdr3_nt: TGTGCCAGCAGCCAAGTTCCCACGACAAGTTCTACAGATACGCAGTATTTT

v_call: TRBV27
clone_size: -
d_call: TRBD1
j_call: TRBJ2-7
cdr3_aa: CASSLRGQFSYEQYF
cdr3_nt: TGTGCCAGCAGTCTACGGGGACAGTTCTCCTACGAGCAGTACTTC

v_call: TRBV18
clone_size: -
d_call: TRBD1
j_call: TRBJ2-3
cdr3_aa: CASSLTKGQGGGDTQYF
cdr3_nt: TGTGCCAGCTCACTTACTAAGGGACAGGGAGGAGGAGATACGCAGTATTTT

v_call: TRBV6-6
clone_size: -
d_call: TRBD2
j_call: TRBJ2-2
cdr3_aa: CASSYRASGYTGELFF
cdr3_nt: TGTGCCAGCAGTTACCGAGCTAGCGGATACACCGGGGAGCTGTTTTTT

v_call: TRBV27
clone_size: -
d_call: -
j_call: TRBJ1-1
cdr3_aa: CASSFVPAGNTEAFF
cdr3_nt: TGTGCCAGCAGTTTTGTCCCGGCGGGGAACACTGAAGCTTTCTTT

v_call: TRBV7-2
clone_size: once
d_call: -
j_call: TRBJ2-1
cdr3_aa: CASSLFRGGYTYNEQFF
cdr3_nt: TGTGCCAGCAGCTTATTCAGGGGCGGTTATACCTACAATGAGCAGTTCTTC

v_call: TRBV29-1
clone_size: few
d_call: -
j_call: TRBJ2-7
cdr3_aa: CSVGGRVGAHEQYF
cdr3_nt: TGCAGCGTTGGCGGGCGAGTTGGGGCCCACGAGCAGTACTTC

v_call: TRBV28
clone_size: many
d_call: TRBD1
j_call: TRBJ2-5
cdr3_aa: CASSQTIGTGGETQYF
cdr3_nt: TGTGCCAGCAGTCAGACGATCGGGACAGGGGGTGAGACCCAGTACTTC

v_call: TRBV6-6
clone_size: -
d_call: TRBD1
j_call: TRBJ2-7
cdr3_aa: CASSTGTGREQYF
cdr3_nt: TGTGCCAGCAGCACCGGGACAGGGCGCGAGCAGTACTTC

v_call: TRBV19
clone_size: -
d_call: TRBD1
j_call: TRBJ1-5
cdr3_aa: CASSTDGTGDQPQHF
cdr3_nt: TGTGCCAGTAGTACTGACGGGACAGGGGATCAGCCCCAGCATTTT

v_call: TRBV6-1
clone_size: -
d_call: -
j_call: TRBJ1-1
cdr3_aa: CASWRQAMNTEAFF
cdr3_nt: TGTGCCAGCTGGAGACAGGCCATGAACACTGAAGCTTTCTTT

v_call: TRBV10-3
clone_size: -
d_call: TRBD1
j_call: TRBJ2-1
cdr3_aa: CAISERDRDMNEQFF
cdr3_nt: TGTGCCATCAGTGAGCGGGACAGGGATATGAATGAGCAGTTCTTC

v_call: TRBV9
clone_size: -
d_call: -
j_call: TRBJ1-1
cdr3_aa: CASSVSGNTEAFF
cdr3_nt: TGTGCCAGCAGCGTGTCTGGGAACACTGAAGCTTTCTTT

v_call: TRBV25-1
clone_size: -
d_call: -
j_call: TRBJ1-3
cdr3_aa: CASSDTTRDSGNTIYF
cdr3_nt: TGTGCCAGCAGTGACACGACCCGGGACTCTGGAAACACCATATATTTT

v_call: TRBV25-1
clone_size: -
d_call: TRBD2
j_call: TRBJ2-5
cdr3_aa: CASSDLAGGPGVETQYF
cdr3_nt: TGTGCCAGCAGTGACCTTGCGGGAGGGCCGGGAGTGGAGACCCAGTACTTC

v_call: TRBV28
clone_size: once
d_call: -
j_call: TRBJ2-5
cdr3_aa: CASSPQWRAETQYF
cdr3_nt: TGTGCCAGCAGTCCCCAGTGGCGTGCTGAGACCCAGTACTTC

v_call: TRBV5-6
clone_size: -
d_call: -
j_call: TRBJ1-5
cdr3_aa: CASSLQRNQPQHF
cdr3_nt: TGTGCCAGCAGCTTGCAGAGAAATCAGCCCCAGCATTTT

v_call: TRBV10-3
clone_size: -
d_call: -
j_call: TRBJ2-2
cdr3_aa: CAISDGGNTGELFF
cdr3_nt: TGTGCCATCAGTGACGGAGGGAACACCGGGGAGCTGTTTTTT

v_call: TRBV19
clone_size: -
d_call: -
j_call: TRBJ2-7
cdr3_aa: CASSMGHPSNYEQYF
cdr3_nt: TGTGCCAGTAGTATGGGTCATCCTTCTAACTACGAGCAGTACTTC

v_call: TRBV5-1
clone_size: -
d_call: -
j_call: TRBJ1-2
cdr3_aa: CASSVQSGMAVGYTF
cdr3_nt: TGCGCCAGCAGCGTCCAATCAGGGATGGCGGTCGGCTACACCTTC

v_call: TRBV2
clone_size: -
d_call: TRBD1
j_call: TRBJ2-3
cdr3_aa: CASSRTGFGTDTQYF
cdr3_nt: TGTGCCAGCAGCCGGACAGGGTTCGGCACAGATACGCAGTATTTT

v_call: TRBV11-2
clone_size: -
d_call: TRBD2
j_call: TRBJ2-7
cdr3_aa: CASRPGRVAGRFHEQYF
cdr3_nt: TGTGCCAGCAGGCCAGGGAGAGTAGCGGGAAGGTTCCACGAGCAGTACTTC

v_call: TRBV5-1
clone_size: -
d_call: -
j_call: TRBJ1-2
cdr3_aa: CASSLGGFGDGYTF
cdr3_nt: TGCGCCAGCAGCTTGGGAGGATTTGGAGATGGCTACACCTTC

v_call: TRBV5-1
clone_size: -
d_call: -
j_call: TRBJ1-1
cdr3_aa: CASSLQGRNTEAFF
cdr3_nt: TGCGCCAGCAGCTTGCAGGGGAGAAACACTGAAGCTTTCTTT

v_call: TRBV2
clone_size: -
d_call: -
j_call: TRBJ2-7
cdr3_aa: CASSGPREQYF
cdr3_nt: TGTGCCAGCAGCGGGCCGCGGGAGCAGTACTTC

v_call: TRBV5-5
clone_size: -
d_call: TRBD1
j_call: TRBJ1-2
cdr3_aa: CASSVDRAPYGYTF
cdr3_nt: TGTGCCAGCAGCGTGGACAGGGCCCCCTATGGCTACACCTTC

v_call: TRBV5-1
clone_size: few
d_call: -
j_call: TRBJ2-5
cdr3_aa: CASSTRPGEVTQYF
cdr3_nt: TGCGCCAGCAGCACACGTCCAGGGGAGGTGACCCAGTACTTC

v_call: TRBV29-1
clone_size: -
d_call: -
j_call: TRBJ1-4
cdr3_aa: CSVRQDNEKLFF
cdr3_nt: TGCAGCGTCCGACAGGATAATGAAAAACTGTTTTTT

v_call: TRBV4-3
clone_size: once
d_call: -
j_call: TRBJ2-2
cdr3_aa: CASSQVGRTGELFF
cdr3_nt: TGCGCCAGCAGCCAAGTTGGGAGGACCGGGGAGCTGTTTTTT

v_call: TRBV2
clone_size: -
d_call: -
j_call: TRBJ1-3
cdr3_aa: CASIVAIRGSDENTIYF
cdr3_nt: TGTGCCAGCATTGTCGCGATTAGAGGGTCCGACGAAAACACCATATATTTT

v_call: TRBV6-1
clone_size: -
d_call: TRBD1
j_call: TRBJ2-5
cdr3_aa: CASSEIMGQGTGETQYF
cdr3_nt: TGTGCCAGCAGTGAAATTATGGGACAGGGTACGGGAGAGACCCAGTACTTC

v_call: TRBV5-8
clone_size: -
d_call: TRBD2
j_call: TRBJ2-5
cdr3_aa: CASSLVGLAGPRGVDF
cdr3_nt: TGTGCCAGCAGCTTGGTAGGACTAGCGGGGCCTCGGGGTGTCGACTTC

v_call: TRBV5-1
clone_size: many
d_call: TRBD2
j_call: TRBJ2-7
cdr3_aa: CASSVEPGLAREQYF
cdr3_nt: TGCGCCAGCAGCGTGGAACCGGGACTAGCCCGCGAGCAGTACTTC

v_call: TRBV20-1
clone_size: -
d_call: -
j_call: TRBJ1-2
cdr3_aa: CSARSYGYTF
cdr3_nt: TGCAGTGCCAGGAGCTATGGCTACACCTTC

v_call: TRBV7-2
clone_size: -
d_call: TRBD1
j_call: TRBJ1-1
cdr3_aa: CASSFGHLGQGTEAFF
cdr3_nt: TGTGCCAGCAGCTTCGGGCACCTGGGACAGGGGACTGAAGCTTTCTTT

v_call: TRBV10-3
clone_size: -
d_call: TRBD1
j_call: TRBJ1-2
cdr3_aa: CAISGVGTGAIYGYTF
cdr3_nt: TGTGCCATCAGCGGAGTCGGGACAGGGGCCATCTATGGCTACACCTTC

v_call: TRBV7-2
clone_size: few
d_call: TRBD2
j_call: TRBJ2-7
cdr3_aa: CASSLYPGLAGIYEQYF
cdr3_nt: TGTGCCAGCAGCTTATATCCTGGACTAGCGGGGATCTACGAGCAGTACTTC

v_call: TRBV18
clone_size: -
d_call: TRBD2
j_call: TRBJ2-5
cdr3_aa: CASSPLFGGGETQYF
cdr3_nt: TGTGCCAGCTCACCACTCTTCGGCGGGGGGGAGACCCAGTACTTC

v_call: TRBV7-7
clone_size: medium-sized
d_call: -
j_call: TRBJ2-7
cdr3_aa: CASSLGGVEYF
cdr3_nt: TGTGCCAGCAGCTTAGGGGGGGTAGAGTACTTC

v_call: TRBV4-3
clone_size: -
d_call: TRBD1
j_call: TRBJ1-5
cdr3_aa: CASSQGTGGSNQPQHF
cdr3_nt: TGCGCCAGCAGCCAAGGGACAGGTGGGAGCAATCAGCCCCAGCATTTT

v_call: TRBV7-9
clone_size: once
d_call: TRBD1
j_call: TRBJ2-3
cdr3_aa: CASSSDRVFPDTQYF
cdr3_nt: TGTGCCAGCAGCTCCGACAGGGTCTTTCCAGATACGCAGTATTTT

v_call: TRBV5-5
clone_size: -
d_call: -
j_call: TRBJ2-5
cdr3_aa: CASSLAREETQYF
cdr3_nt: TGTGCCAGCAGCTTGGCTCGGGAAGAGACCCAGTACTTC

v_call: TRBV29-1
clone_size: -
d_call: -
j_call: TRBJ2-5
cdr3_aa: CSVVPRVRETQYF
cdr3_nt: TGCAGCGTTGTTCCCAGGGTTCGGGAGACCCAGTACTTC

v_call: TRBV6-1
clone_size: -
d_call: -
j_call: TRBJ1-4
cdr3_aa: CASRGRKLFF
cdr3_nt: TGTGCCAGCAGGGGGAGGAAACTGTTTTTT

v_call: TRBV7-2
clone_size: -
d_call: TRBD1
j_call: TRBJ1-2
cdr3_aa: CASSPDREDGYTF
cdr3_nt: TGTGCCAGCAGCCCCGACAGGGAAGATGGCTACACCTTC

v_call: TRBV7-8
clone_size: few
d_call: -
j_call: TRBJ2-1
cdr3_aa: CASSLEDWYNEQFF
cdr3_nt: TGTGCCAGCAGCTTAGAGGACTGGTACAATGAGCAGTTCTTC

v_call: TRBV15
clone_size: many
d_call: -
j_call: TRBJ2-7
cdr3_aa: CATSRHPTASSYEQYF
cdr3_nt: TGTGCCACCAGCAGGCATCCGACTGCTAGCTCCTACGAGCAGTACTTC

v_call: TRBV7-2
clone_size: -
d_call: TRBD1
j_call: TRBJ2-2
cdr3_aa: CASSRRTGRLTAGELFF
cdr3_nt: TGTGCCAGCAGCCGGCGGACAGGGAGATTAACAGCCGGGGAGCTGTTTTTT

v_call: TRBV19
clone_size: -
d_call: TRBD2
j_call: TRBJ2-7
cdr3_aa: CASSYSTSGSYEQYF
cdr3_nt: TGTGCCAGTAGTTATTCAACTAGCGGGAGCTACGAGCAGTACTTC

v_call: TRBV7-2
clone_size: -
d_call: -
j_call: TRBJ1-1
cdr3_aa: CASSLWTRNTEAFF
cdr3_nt: TGTGCCAGCAGCTTATGGACGCGGAACACTGAAGCTTTCTTT

v_call: TRBV5-6
clone_size: -
d_call: -
j_call: TRBJ2-1
cdr3_aa: CASSLLRQVGKRSYNEQFF
cdr3_nt: TGTGCCAGCAGCTTGCTCCGACAGGTAGGAAAGCGGTCCTACAATGAGCAGTTCTTC

v_call: TRBV5-1
clone_size: -
d_call: -
j_call: TRBJ1-2
cdr3_aa: CASTPIAGDYGYTF
cdr3_nt: TGCGCCAGCACCCCAATCGCGGGGGACTATGGCTACACCTTC

v_call: TRBV5-8
clone_size: few
d_call: TRBD1
j_call: TRBJ1-5
cdr3_aa: CASRRGQHSNQPQHF
cdr3_nt: TGTGCCAGCAGAAGGGGACAGCATAGCAATCAGCCCCAGCATTTT